A selection of T cell receptor beta chains follows, all from one sample in a study of T cell changes during pregnancy in multiple sclerosis. The repertoire was sequenced with immunoSEQ multiplex PCR; TCRdb's copy has only in-frame clones and lacks some. The sample yields approximately 37,000 clones, about 90% seen once. The material was CD4+ T cells from peripheral blood mononuclear cells, obtained before pregnancy. Source of these receptors: a female donor with multiple sclerosis, enrolled in a pregnancy study. Each CDR3 is given with its conserved first and last residue. The D gene is left open where the match is weak. Only part of the rows carry a size: once, few, many, or a class if the clone is expanded.

clone size: once; D gene: TRBD2; J gene: TRBJ2-7; V gene: TRBV13; CDR3 DNA: TGTGCCAGCAGCTCGGGGGGACCGAAGCAGTACTTC; CDR3 protein: CASSSGGPKQYF
clone size: NA; D gene: NA; J gene: TRBJ1-1; V gene: TRBV7-9; CDR3 DNA: TGTGCCAGCACCTCGACTGGTATGAACACTGAAGCTTTCTTT; CDR3 protein: CASTSTGMNTEAFF
clone size: NA; D gene: NA; J gene: TRBJ2-1; V gene: TRBV28; CDR3 DNA: TGTGCCAGCAGTCCAAGTGGACAGCTCAATGAGCAGTTCTTC; CDR3 protein: CASSPSGQLNEQFF
clone size: NA; D gene: NA; J gene: TRBJ2-1; V gene: TRBV21-1; CDR3 DNA: TGTGCCAGCAGCAAAGCCAGCCTGGGGACACAGAGTAGCTCCTACAATGAGCAGTTCTTC; CDR3 protein: CASSKASLGTQSSSYNEQFF
clone size: few; D gene: NA; J gene: TRBJ2-1; V gene: TRBV7-9; CDR3 DNA: TGTGCCAGCAGCTTATGGGGGACACCGGAACCCAATGAGCAGTTCTTC; CDR3 protein: CASSLWGTPEPNEQFF
clone size: NA; D gene: TRBD2; J gene: TRBJ2-5; V gene: TRBV19; CDR3 DNA: TGTGCCAGTAGTCCCTGGGCGGCGGGAGACCAAGAGACCCAGTACTTC; CDR3 protein: CASSPWAAGDQETQYF
clone size: NA; D gene: NA; J gene: TRBJ1-1; V gene: TRBV5-1; CDR3 DNA: TGCGCCAGCAGCTCACAGGGGAACACTGAAGCTTTCTTT; CDR3 protein: CASSSQGNTEAFF
clone size: NA; D gene: NA; J gene: TRBJ2-4; V gene: TRBV4-3; CDR3 DNA: TGCGCCAGCAGCCAAGATTTTCTGAACATTCAGTACTTC; CDR3 protein: CASSQDFLNIQYF
clone size: NA; D gene: TRBD1; J gene: TRBJ1-4; V gene: TRBV7-3; CDR3 DNA: TGTGCCAGCAGCACAAGGGACAGGGTAACTAATGAAAAACTGTTTTTT; CDR3 protein: CASSTRDRVTNEKLFF
clone size: NA; D gene: NA; J gene: TRBJ2-7; V gene: TRBV5-6; CDR3 DNA: TGTGCCAGCAAGTTCAGGGGTGGCTACGAGCAGTACTTC; CDR3 protein: CASKFRGGYEQYF